The 3 T cell receptor beta chains presented below share a single source sample, sequenced in a study of TIL therapy for anti-PD-1-resistant metastatic lung cancer (dated by TCRdb to the early 2020s). The immunoSEQ v3 hsTCRB kit was used to amplify TCR beta CDR3 regions from genomic DNA through bias-controlled multiplex PCR. Drawn from immuneACCESS, this table holds only the in-frame rearrangements with V and J called that TCRdb kept. Clones are partly lost; checked studies trace under half to an unresolved V gene and leave the rest unexplained. The table for this sample lists around 50,000 clones; over 70% of them were counted only once. 1.5% to 2% of the sample lies in the top ten. The sample's time point label is to be understood as: pre-treatment sample, taken before nivolumab and TIL therapy. The sequencing here drew on blood, taken at baseline. The receptors stem from a person aged 25-85 years with non-small cell lung cancer.

The DNA for the CDR3 is TGTGCCAGCAGCCCCGACAGGGGAGGCATCACTGAAGCTTTCTTT. Amino acid sequence: CASSPDRGGITEAFF. V is TRBV7-9 and J is TRBJ1-1, with 8 bases aligning to TRBD1. Germline trimming cut 5 bases from V and 4 bases from J; bases unmatched to any gene: 9. Germline CDR1 reads SEHNR; CDR2 reads FQNEAQ (reference sequence). CDR3 size: 15 residues.

The V gene is TRBV10-3, the J gene TRBJ2-5; tentatively, D is TRBD1 (6 bases). The V gene lost 5 bases and the J gene lost 2 bases, with 9 bases spanning the gap. Germline V gene data show CDR1 as ENHRY and CDR2 as SYGVKD. CDR3 length: 13 amino acids. CDR3: CAISTTGQETQYF. CDR3 nucleotide sequence: TGTGCCATCAGTACAACAGGGCAAGAGACCCAGTACTTC.

This sequence joins TRBV7-2 and TRBJ1-5; D is possibly TRBD1 (6 bases). CDR3 length: 15 amino acids. Looked up from germline, CDR1 is SGHTA and CDR2 is FQGNSA. Trimming removed 1 base at V and 5 bases at J, with 12 bases between. For the CDR3, the DNA is TGTGCCAGCAGCTTAGGTGGGGGCGGCTATCAGCCCCAGCATTTT. This translates into CASSLGGGGYQPQHF.